The present T cell receptor beta chain was sequenced within a study of patients and donors after allogeneic stem cell transplantation. TCRdb re-derived calls from the RT-PCR reads in MiXCR, one entry per CDR3 protein. This sample yields approximately 200,000 distinct CDR3 sequences, of which around 40% are seen a single time; 9.5% to 13% belongs to the top ten. This clonotype was detected once. Sequencing was performed on blood, either unsorted or a sorted T cell fraction (not recorded which). The TCR comes from a human donor who was either an allogeneic HSCT recipient or a stem cell or donor lymphocyte infusion donor (not recorded which). It is not recorded whose cells these are; they may come from a transplant donor.

The CDR3 sequence is CSARDGTSGGGSSYNEQFF. CDR3 sequence (DNA): TGCAGTGCTAGAGACGGGACTAGCGGGGGTGGTAGCTCCTACAATGAGCAGTTCTTC. V and J are TRBV20-1 and TRBJ2-1; TRBD2 agrees at 14 bases. This CDR3 has 19 residues. The ends lost 0 bases at V and 0 bases at J; junction bases unmatched: 7. CDR1 DFQATT and CDR2 SNEGSKA come from the germline V gene (reference sequence).